This TCR beta chain was sequenced in a study of T cell responses to AZD1222 COVID-19 vaccine. The data were produced by immunoSEQ multiplex PCR, yet TCRdb's version contains in-frame clones alone and is incomplete. The data show some 250,000 clones, roughly 93% seen once. The count of this clone is one. Antigen unknown. Regarding the study as a whole: Targets within unmutated variant regions were reportedly found for nearly half of spike-specific TCRs. Recipients of two AZD1222 doses showed rising Spike-specific TCR breadth and depth.

Pooled in the analysis were second doses at about 4 or about 12 weeks. This receptor was obtained from an adult who received the AZD1222 COVID-19 vaccine. The sample in question was peripheral blood, obtained 28 days after the second AZD1222 dose.

CDR3 sequence reads: CASSPERVSGNTIYF. In DNA form, the CDR3 reads TGTGCCAGCTCACCGGAGAGGGTCTCTGGAAACACCATATATTTT. V and J are TRBV18 and TRBJ1-3; D is undetermined. Between the trimmed V and J ends, which lost 3 bases and 0 bases, there was a span of 9 bases. Per germline, CDR1 KGHSH and CDR2 LQKENI. The CDR3 loop spans 15 amino acids.